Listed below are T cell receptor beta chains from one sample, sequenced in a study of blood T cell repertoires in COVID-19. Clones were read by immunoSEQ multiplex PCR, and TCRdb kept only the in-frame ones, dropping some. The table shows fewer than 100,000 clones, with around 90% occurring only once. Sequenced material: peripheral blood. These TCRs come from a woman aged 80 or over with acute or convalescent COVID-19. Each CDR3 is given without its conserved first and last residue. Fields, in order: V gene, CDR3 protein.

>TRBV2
ASSEAANKETQY
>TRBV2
ASSTLLGRVQPQH
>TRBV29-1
SVPGNGDTEAF
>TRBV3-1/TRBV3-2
ASSQETTRNTGELF
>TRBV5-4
ASSLRRGGTDTQY
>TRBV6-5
ASSSPSGGTYEQY
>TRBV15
ATSSHRNTEAF
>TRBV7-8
ASTRGGSGRNSGELF
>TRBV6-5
ASSPPGYNEQF
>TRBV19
ASTSTVGKSTDTQY
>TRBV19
ASSLKTGARNQPQH
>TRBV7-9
ASSLLGVSSFEQF
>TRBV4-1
ASSQETSSTYNEQF
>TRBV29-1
SVEGREGTQGLGYT
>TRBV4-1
ASSPGARQGLTEAF
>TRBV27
ASAIRPSGTEAF
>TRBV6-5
ASSYGREARPNEQF
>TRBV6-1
ASSEGGDSSSYNEQF
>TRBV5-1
ASSVKGAGVYEQY
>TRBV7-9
ASRGLTDTQY
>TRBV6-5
ASSYAQGRNTIY
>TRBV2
AGQGPTYEQY
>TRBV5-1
ASSETGGDYEQY
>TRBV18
ASSPQGSIGQPQH
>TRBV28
ASRLRRESANYGYT
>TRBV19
ASSLNRDTGELF
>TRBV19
ASRTPTGKGSNQPQH
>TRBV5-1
ASSSSIVSEQF